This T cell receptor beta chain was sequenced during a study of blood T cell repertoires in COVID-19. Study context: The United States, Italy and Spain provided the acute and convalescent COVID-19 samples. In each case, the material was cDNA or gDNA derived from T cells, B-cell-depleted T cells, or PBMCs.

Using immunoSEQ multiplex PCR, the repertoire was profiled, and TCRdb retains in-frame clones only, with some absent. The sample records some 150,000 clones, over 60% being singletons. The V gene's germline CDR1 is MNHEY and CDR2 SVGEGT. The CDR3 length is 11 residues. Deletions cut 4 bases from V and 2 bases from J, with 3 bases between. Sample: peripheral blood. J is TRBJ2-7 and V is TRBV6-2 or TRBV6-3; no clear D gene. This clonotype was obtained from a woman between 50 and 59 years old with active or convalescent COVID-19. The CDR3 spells CASSLTYEQYF. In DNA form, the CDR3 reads TGTGCCAGCAGTTTAACCTACGAGCAGTACTTC.